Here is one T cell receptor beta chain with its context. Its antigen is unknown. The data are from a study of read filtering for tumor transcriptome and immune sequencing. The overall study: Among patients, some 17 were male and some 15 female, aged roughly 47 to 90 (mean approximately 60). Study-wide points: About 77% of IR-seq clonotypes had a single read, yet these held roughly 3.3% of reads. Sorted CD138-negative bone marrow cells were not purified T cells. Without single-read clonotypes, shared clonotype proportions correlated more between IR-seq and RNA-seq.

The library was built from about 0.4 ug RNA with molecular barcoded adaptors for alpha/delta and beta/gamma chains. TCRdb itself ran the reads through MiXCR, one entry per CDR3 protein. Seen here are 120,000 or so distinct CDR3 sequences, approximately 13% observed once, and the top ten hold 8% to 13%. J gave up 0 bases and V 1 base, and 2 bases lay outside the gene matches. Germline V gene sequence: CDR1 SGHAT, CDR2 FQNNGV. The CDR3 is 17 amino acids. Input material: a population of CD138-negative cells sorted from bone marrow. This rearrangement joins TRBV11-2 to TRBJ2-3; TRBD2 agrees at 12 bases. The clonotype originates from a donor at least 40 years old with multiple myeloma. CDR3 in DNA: TGTGCCAGCAGCTTAGGGACTAGCGGGGTGAGCACAGATACGCAGTATTTT. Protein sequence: CASSLGTSGVSTDTQYF.